The 27 T cell receptor beta chains in this list originate from one sample, sequenced in a study of response to subunit inactivated influenza vaccine. TCRdb re-called the RT-PCR reads through MiXCR, storing one row per CDR3 protein. This table holds more than 700,000 distinct CDR3 sequences, approximately 21% found once. Sequencing used PBMCs from blood, obtained about 5 days after vaccination. The source is a man aged 45-60 years who received an inactivated influenza vaccine.

The V gene is TRBV7-8, the J gene TRBJ1-5; a weak D match, TRBD1 (6 bases). Per the germline V gene, CDR1 is SGHVS and CDR2 is FQNEAQ. The CDR3 has 15 residues. Trimming shortened V by 4 bases and J by 0 bases, and 10 bases separated the two germline ends. The CDR3 DNA sequence: TGTGCCAGCAGCTCGGACAGATCTAGCAATCAGCCCCAGCATTTT. It codes for CASSSDRSSNQPQHF.

This clonotype was found many times. CDR3 sequence (DNA): TGTGCCACCAGTGATCCGGGGTCCTCCGGGACGCTGTACAATGAGCAGTTCTTC. It encodes CATSDPGSSGTLYNEQFF. The gene calls are TRBV24-1 and TRBJ2-1; the D call may be TRBD1 or TRBD2 (5 bases each). The germline CDR1 and CDR2 sequences are KGHDR and SFDVKD. CDR3 length: 18 amino acids. V was pared by 3 bases and J by 4 bases, with 21 bases between.

This clonotype was counted many times. The rearrangement uses TRBV29-1 and TRBJ2-3; TRBD1 is a possible D gene (5 bases). V shed 7 bases and J shed 7 bases, with 15 bases lying between them. This CDR3 is 12 amino acids long. Germline lookup yields CDR1 SQVTM and CDR2 ANQGSEA. CDR3 in DNA: TGCAGCGGGCAGGGTTCCAGTTATACGCAGTATTTT. This gives the protein CSGQGSSYTQYF.

This clonotype has just a few counts. This chain connects TRBV5-6 to TRBJ2-5, with a weak D call TRBD2 (5 bases). The germline gives CDR1 SGHDT, CDR2 YYEEEE. CDR3 size: 14 residues. V was cut by 1 base and J by 5 bases, with 12 bases left in between. CDR3: CASSLYGVSETQYF. CDR3 coding DNA: TGTGCCAGCAGCTTGTACGGGGTGTCGGAGACCCAGTACTTC. The whole variable domain, filled in from reference TRBV5-6 and TRBJ2-5, reads DAGVTQSPTHLIKTRGQQVTLRCSPKSGHDTVSWYQQALGQGPQFIFQYYEEEERQRGNFPDRFSGHQFPNYSSELNVNALLLGDSALYLCASSLYGVSETQYFGPGTRLLVL.

Concerning this clonotype: The junction departs from germline at one end; a sequencing error may be responsible. The J gene is TRBJ2-1, the V gene TRBV6-2 or TRBV6-3; no clear D. Germline lookup yields CDR1 MNHEY and CDR2 SVGEGT. The CDR3 runs 13 residues. CDR3 in amino acids: CASSNSLENEQFF. The CDR3 coding sequence is TGTGCCAGCAGTAACTCGTTGGAGAATGAGCAGTTCTTC.

This sequence joins TRBV12-3 or TRBV12-4 and TRBJ2-5, with 10 bases identical to TRBD2. The V segment lost 5 bases and the J segment 4 bases; nucleotides outside the gene matches: 7. The CDR3 totals 15 residues. CDR3 sequence (DNA): TGTGCCAGCAGTCGGTCTAGCGGGAGAGGAGAGACCCAGTACTTC. Its translation: CASSRSSGRGETQYF.

The chain recombines TRBV4-1 with TRBJ1-6, with D unresolved. V was cut by 1 base and J by 7 bases, with 8 bases left in between. The CDR3 extends over 14 amino acids. Germline assignment: CDR1 MGHRA and CDR2 YSYEKL. CDR3 sequence: CASSQVAVNSPLHF. The CDR3 region has the DNA TGCGCCAGCAGCCAAGTGGCAGTAAATTCACCCCTCCACTTT.

J is TRBJ2-7 and V is TRBV20-1; TRBD2 matches 10 bases. The CDR3 runs to 15 residues. J gave up 0 bases and V 1 base, and 3 bases lay outside the gene matches. CDR1 DFQATT and CDR2 SNEGSKA come from the germline V gene (reference sequence). CDR3 protein: CSARASGSPSYEQYF. CDR3 nucleotide sequence: TGCAGTGCTAGAGCTAGCGGGAGCCCCTCCTACGAGCAGTACTTC.

This chain connects TRBV5-1 to TRBJ1-1; TRBD1 is a possible D gene (6 bases). The CDR3 spans 15 residues. Trimming stripped 7 bases from V and 5 bases from J, with 21 bases between. In germline, CDR1 is SGHRS, CDR2 YFSETQ. The CDR3 spells CASGPSWGLRTEAFF. The CDR3 nucleotides read TGCGCCAGCGGACCATCGTGGGGGCTTCGAACTGAAGCTTTCTTT. The full variable domain, rest sourced from reference TRBV5-1 and TRBJ1-1, is KAGVTQTPRYLIKTRGQQVTLSCSPISGHRSVSWYQQTPGQGLQFLFEYFSETQRNKGNFPGRFSGRQFSNSRSEMNVSTLELGDSALYLCASGPSWGLRTEAFFGQGTRLTVV.

This clonotype was counted only a few times. The gene calls are TRBV24-1 and TRBJ2-4; 8 nucleotides line up with TRBD1. The CDR3 runs to 14 residues. Germline CDR1 KGHDR, CDR2 SFDVKD. The V segment lost 7 bases and the J segment 6 bases; nucleotides outside the gene matches: 7. The CDR3 DNA reads as TGTGCCACCAGCAACCCCGGACAGGGAAACATTCAGTACTTC. It is translated as CATSNPGQGNIQYF.

V usage is TRBV6-5 and J usage is TRBJ1-5; TRBD1 aligns across 7 bases. There are 13 residues in the CDR3. The V gene's germline CDR1 is MNHEY and CDR2 SVGAGI. Losses at the gene ends were 0 bases for V and 12 bases for J; bases not matched to a gene: 5. The chain's CDR3 is CASSYSRQGNQHF. The DNA for the CDR3 is TGTGCCAGCAGTTACTCTCGACAGGGTAACCAGCATTTT.

Here the CDR3 DNA reads TGTGCCAGCATGGGGCTAGCGGGAGTCTCCGAGCAGTACTTC. It specifies CASMGLAGVSEQYF. The V gene is TRBV7-2, the J gene TRBJ2-7; 10 bases are shared with TRBD2. After removal of 7 bases from V and 6 bases from J, the junction contained 9 bases not matched to a gene. Germline assignment: CDR1 SGHTA and CDR2 FQGNSA. The CDR3 sequence is 14 residues long.

This clonotype was detected many times. The chain has TRBV10-3 and TRBJ2-1; 8 positions agree with TRBD2. The CDR3 extends over 16 amino acids. The germline CDR1 and CDR2 sequences are ENHRY and SYGVKD. The J segment lost 6 bases and the V segment lost 3 bases, leaving 10 bases of the junction unmatched. CDR3 nucleotides: TGTGCCATCAGTGACTCGGGGGGGCTGATCGGCAATGAGCAGTTCTTC. As protein: CAISDSGGLIGNEQFF.

The sample holds many counts of this clonotype. The chain carries TRBV14 and TRBJ2-1, with D hard to call. The germline V and J ends were trimmed by 2 bases and 8 bases, with 7 bases remaining between them. CDR1 and CDR2 (germline): SGHDN, FVKESK. CDR3 length equals 12 residues. The CDR3 region is CASSQHGYEQFF. CDR3 DNA sequence: TGTGCCAGCAGCCAACATGGATATGAGCAGTTCTTC.

A few counts support this clonotype. V gene TRBV12-3 or TRBV12-4 combines with J gene TRBJ1-2, with D perhaps matching TRBD1 (5 bases). This CDR3 has 16 residues. V was trimmed by 5 bases and J by 4 bases, leaving 20 bases between them. The CDR3, as DNA: TGTGCCAGCAGTCCAAACATCCTGGACACCGGCTATGGCTACACCTTC. Protein: CASSPNILDTGYGYTF.

This clonotype was counted ten times or more. The chain is built from TRBV4-3 and TRBJ2-7; D may be TRBD1 (6 bases). This CDR3 region has 14 residues. Germline CDR1 LGHNA, CDR2 YSLEER. The V end was cut by 0 bases, the J end by 2 bases, with 8 bases between. CDR3 amino acids: CASSQERGTYEQYF. The CDR3 bases are TGCGCCAGCAGCCAAGAAAGGGGGACCTACGAGCAGTACTTC.

This clonotype was detected only a few times. The CDR3 reads CSAPERGGVQNIQYF. The CDR3 nucleotides read TGCAGTGCTCCGGAGCGGGGGGGAGTTCAAAACATTCAGTACTTC. The chain uses TRBV20-1 and TRBJ2-4; 10 bases match TRBD2. Trimming removed 5 bases from V and 5 bases from J; junction bases left unmatched: 9. The germline V gene has CDR1 DFQATT and CDR2 SNEGSKA (reference sequence). This CDR3 contains 15 residues.

The genes are TRBV20-1 and TRBJ1-2, with D possibly matching TRBD1 (6 bases). V lost 4 bases, J lost 7 bases, and 16 bases lay in between. The CDR3 runs 13 residues. Germline lookup yields CDR1 DFQATT and CDR2 SNEGSKA (reference sequence). The CDR3 DNA is TGCAGTGCTATCAGGGGAGCTGGGGGTGGCTACACCTTC. Translating gives CSAIRGAGGGYTF.

This clonotype was seen a handful of times. The rearrangement joins TRBV5-1 to TRBJ2-1; weak D call: TRBD1 (5 bases). V was pared by 4 bases and J by 4 bases, with 15 bases between. The germline gives CDR1 SGHRS, CDR2 YFSETQ. CDR3 length equals 15 residues. CDR3: CASSIDSDLYNEQFF. Written as DNA, the CDR3 is TGCGCCAGCAGCATAGACAGTGATCTGTACAATGAGCAGTTCTTC.

In DNA, the CDR3 is TGTGCCAGCAGGGTGAGCGGGACCACAGATACGCAGTATTTT. This codes for CASRVSGTTDTQYF. V usage is TRBV27 and J usage is TRBJ2-3; 7 nucleotides match TRBD2. V lost 6 bases to trimming and J lost 2 bases; unmatched junction nucleotides: 5. Germline V gene lookup returns CDR1 MNHEY and CDR2 SMNVEV (reference sequence). This CDR3 is built from 14 residues.

This rearrangement joins TRBV4-1 to TRBJ2-1, with 7 bases that match TRBD1. Per the germline V gene, CDR1 is MGHRA and CDR2 is YSYEKL. The V gene end was trimmed by 1 base and the J gene end by 0 bases; junction bases not matched to a gene: 3. The CDR3 consists of 16 residues. In nucleotides, the CDR3 is TGCGCCAGCAGCCAAGGGACAGGCGACTCCTACAATGAGCAGTTCTTC. Its translation: CASSQGTGDSYNEQFF.

J is TRBJ2-3 and V is TRBV3-1; D is tentatively TRBD1 or TRBD2 (5 bases each). CDR3 size: 16 residues. Germline lookup yields CDR1 LGHDT and CDR2 YNNKEL (reference sequence). Trimming removed 0 bases at V and 11 bases at J, with 21 bases between. The CDR3 DNA reads as TGTGCCAGCAGCCAAGAGGTTGGGACCCGACGAGGGGAGCAGTATTTT. Translating gives CASSQEVGTRRGEQYF.

This clonotype has only a few counts. This CDR3 reads CASSLDGASSYNEQFF. The CDR3 region has the DNA TGTGCCAGCAGCTTAGATGGGGCTAGCTCCTACAATGAGCAGTTCTTC. The genes are TRBV7-2 and TRBJ2-1; TRBD1 might be the D (5 bases). The CDR3 runs to 16 residues. V lost 1 base and J lost 0, with 10 bases in between. Germline CDR1 and CDR2: SGHTA and FQGNSA.

A few counts support this clonotype. The gene calls are TRBV5-1 and TRBJ2-7; possibly TRBD1 for D (6 bases). The CDR3 totals 14 residues. Germline CDR1 and CDR2: SGHRS and YFSETQ. Trimming cost V 6 bases and J 2 bases, with 15 bases left between them. CDR3 in DNA: TGCGCCAGCACCCTCCGGGACAAACCCTACGAGCAGTACTTC. It is translated as CASTLRDKPYEQYF.

In its sample, this clonotype was seen a few times. V is TRBV4-3 and J is TRBJ2-3; D uncertain. Trimming removed 1 base at V and 4 bases at J, with 18 bases between. The CDR3 covers 17 residues. Looked up from germline, CDR1 is LGHNA and CDR2 is YSLEER. Here the CDR3 DNA reads TGCGCCAGCAGCCAAGGAGTAGTTGGTCAATACTCAGATACGCAGTATTTT. This codes for CASSQGVVGQYSDTQYF.

There are a few counts of this clonotype. The chain uses TRBV20-1 and TRBJ2-1, with 14 bases lining up with TRBD2. V shed 4 bases and J 6 bases; nucleotides not matched to a gene: 5. This CDR3 region has 15 residues. Germline assignment: CDR1 DFQATT and CDR2 SNEGSKA (reference sequence). The chain's CDR3 is CSATGTSGRFNEQFF. CDR3 nucleotide sequence: TGCAGTGCTACCGGGACTAGCGGGAGATTCAATGAGCAGTTCTTC.

This chain connects TRBV20-1 to TRBJ1-5; TRBD1 matches 7 bases. V trimming: 3 bases; J trimming: 4 bases; junction bases outside the gene matches: 6. The length of the CDR3 is 14 residues. CDR1 DFQATT and CDR2 SNEGSKA come from the germline V gene (reference sequence). The CDR3 spells CSARGGTANQPQHF. The CDR3 nucleotides are TGCAGTGCTAGGGGGGGGACAGCGAATCAGCCCCAGCATTTT.